These 14 T cell receptor beta chains share one sample of origin, sequenced in a study of blood T cell repertoires in COVID-19. Measured with immunoSEQ multiplex PCR; TCRdb has only the in-frame clones, and not every one. The sample has more than 120,000 clones, approximately 89% seen once. Sequenced: peripheral blood. The receptors originated from a human donor in a cohort sampled during active COVID-19.

The V call is TRBV5-6, the J call TRBJ1-2; 7 nucleotides match TRBD1. This CDR3 comprises 18 residues. The germline V gene has CDR1 SGHDT and CDR2 YYEEEE. With 2 bases clipped from V and 0 bases from J, the junction kept 13 bases outside the gene matches. CDR3 region: CASSFNRQGGKANYGYTF. The CDR3 DNA reads TGTGCCAGCAGCTTTAACCGACAGGGTGGAAAAGCTAACTATGGCTACACCTTC.

V is TRBV11-2 and J is TRBJ1-2, with D possibly being TRBD1 (6 bases). Trimming shortened V by 2 bases and J by 1 base, and 11 bases separated the two germline ends. This CDR3 is built from 15 residues. Germline lookup yields CDR1 SGHAT and CDR2 FQNNGV. This CDR3 reads CASSLQPGVNYGYTF. CDR3 nucleotides: TGTGCCAGCAGCTTACAACCAGGGGTTAACTATGGCTACACCTTC.

The J gene is TRBJ1-3, the V gene TRBV18, with D possibly matching TRBD1 (5 bases). V was shortened by 4 bases and J by 2 bases, with 9 bases between the two germline ends. The length of the CDR3 is 14 residues. CDR1 and CDR2 (germline): KGHSH, LQKENI. The CDR3 nucleotides are TGTGCCAGCTCACATCAGGGTCCTGGAAACACCATATATTTT. Translated: CASSHQGPGNTIYF.

This chain links TRBV27 with TRBJ1-6, with 9 positions matching TRBD1. Germline V gene lookup returns CDR1 MNHEY and CDR2 SMNVEV (reference sequence). J lost 6 bases, V lost 4 bases, and 4 bases had no gene match. The CDR3 has 15 amino acids. The CDR3 reads CASSWGQGGNSPLHF. CDR3 DNA sequence: TGTGCCAGCAGTTGGGGACAGGGTGGTAATTCACCCCTCCACTTT.

This clone was recorded only once. Here the CDR3 DNA reads TGTGCCAGCAGTGACTCTGGGGGGGATTACAATGAGCAGTTCTTC. It is translated as CASSDSGGDYNEQFF. This chain joins TRBV6-4 and TRBJ2-1; 7 bases align to TRBD2. The CDR3 contains 15 residues. CDR1 is MRHNA, CDR2 SNTAGT, per germline. V lost 0 bases to trimming and J lost 4 bases; unmatched junction nucleotides: 3.

This sequence joins TRBV11-2 and TRBJ1-2; 9 bases are shared with TRBD1. V was clipped by 5 bases and J by 7 bases; unmatched bases: 8. CDR1 is SGHAT, CDR2 FQNNGV, per germline. This CDR3 has 14 amino acids. The CDR3 protein is CASSQVTGGPGYTF. CDR3 coding DNA: TGTGCCAGCAGCCAAGTGACAGGGGGGCCTGGCTACACCTTC.

The gene calls are TRBV15 and TRBJ1-3, with 7 bases lining up with TRBD1. V trimming: 4 bases; J trimming: 1 base; junction bases outside the gene matches: 4. The germline CDR1 and CDR2 sequences are LNHNV and YYDKDF (reference sequence). The CDR3 covers 15 residues. The CDR3 sequence: CATSNDRASGNTIYF. The CDR3, as DNA: TGTGCCACCAGCAACGACAGGGCTTCTGGAAACACCATATATTTT.

V is TRBV7-2 and J is TRBJ2-1; 12 nucleotides line up with TRBD2. The CDR3 length is 15 residues. Germline assignment: CDR1 SGHTA and CDR2 FQGNSA. V was pared by 5 bases and J by 6 bases, with 5 bases of the junction left unmatched. The CDR3 nucleotides are TGTGCCAGCAGCCTGGCTAGCGGGGGGGTCAATGAGCAGTTCTTC. Translation: CASSLASGGVNEQFF.

The V and J genes are TRBV4-2 and TRBJ1-1, with no clear D. Germline CDR1 LGHNA, CDR2 YNFKEQ. V lost 0 bases to trimming and J lost 1 base, with 6 bases between them. This CDR3 comprises 14 residues. In nucleotides, the CDR3 is TGTGCCAGCAGCCAAGATCGGGGGAACACTGAAGCTTTCTTT. Protein product: CASSQDRGNTEAFF.

The rearrangement joins TRBV5-5 to TRBJ1-2, with D hard to call. Per germline, CDR1 SGHKS and CDR2 YYEKEE (reference sequence). The CDR3 consists of 14 residues. Trimming took 4 bases from V and 1 from J, leaving 11 bases between them. Here the CDR3 DNA reads TGTGCCAGCAGCGAATCGGGAGTTAACTATGGCTACACCTTC. The encoded protein is CASSESGVNYGYTF.

The V call is TRBV27, the J call TRBJ2-1, with TRBD1 matching over 8 bases. Germline CDR1 reads MNHEY; CDR2 reads SMNVEV (reference sequence). The V and J ends lost 0 bases and 4 bases, in that order; junction bases with no gene match: 2. The CDR3 runs to 15 residues. The CDR3 DNA reads as TGTGCCAGCAGTTTATCCTGGACAGGGTACAATGAGCAGTTCTTC. It specifies CASSLSWTGYNEQFF.

In DNA form, the CDR3 reads TGCGCCAGCAGCCAAGAACGTAAGGGACAGGCCTATGAAAAACTGTTTTTT. It translates to CASSQERKGQAYEKLFF. This rearrangement joins TRBV4-1 to TRBJ1-4; TRBD1 aligns across 8 bases. The CDR3 spans 17 residues. The germline V gene encodes CDR1 MGHRA and CDR2 YSYEKL. V dropped 0 bases and J dropped 6; count of bases not matched to a gene: 9.

The CDR3 sequence is CSVVSGQGRSYGYTF. For the CDR3, the DNA is TGCAGCGTTGTCAGTGGACAGGGCCGAAGCTATGGCTACACCTTC. V is TRBV29-1 and J is TRBJ1-2; TRBD1 matches 8 bases. CDR1 and CDR2 (germline): SQVTM, ANQGSEA. Trimming at V came to 4 bases and at J to 4 bases, leaving 11 bases not matched to a gene. This CDR3 region has 15 residues.

The V gene is TRBV5-4, the J gene TRBJ2-7; D perhaps matches TRBD2 (6 bases). The CDR3 runs to 11 residues. Germline values: CDR1 SGHNT, CDR2 YYREEE (reference sequence). Between the trimmed V and J ends, which lost 4 bases and 7 bases, there was a span of 9 bases. CDR3 region: CASSGGREQYF. Written as DNA, the CDR3 is TGTGCCAGCAGCGGGGGGAGGGAGCAGTACTTC.